Included here is one T cell receptor (beta chain) sequence, with context. Its antigen remains unidentified. These data are taken from a study of T cell responses to AZD1222 COVID-19 vaccine. Notes on the study in general: The repertoires were collected only after the peak T cell response. CD4 TCRs linked to vaccination spanned spike, dominating at 160-218 and 743-854. Close to half of all spike-specific TCRs reportedly target regions of the variants that are unmutated.

CDR3 length: 15 amino acids. CDR1 is SEHNR and CDR2 is FQNEAQ in the germline V gene (reference sequence). V shed 5 bases, J shed 4 bases, and the junction held 6 bases outside the gene matches. This table comes from immunoSEQ multiplex PCR, and its TCRdb copy is limited to in-frame clones, with some not included. Seen here are 120,000 to 150,000 clones, roughly 87% observed once, and the top ten hold 5% to 5.5%. The chain recombines TRBV7-9 with TRBJ1-1; 11 bases fit TRBD1. The sequenced sample was peripheral blood, obtained 28 days after the second dose of the MenACWY control vaccine. The receptor comes from an adult who received the MenACWY meningococcal vaccine as a control. CDR3 protein: CASSPGQGASTEAFF. The CDR3 coding sequence is TGTGCCAGCAGCCCTGGACAGGGGGCGAGCACTGAAGCTTTCTTT. The full variable domain, completed using reference TRBV7-9 and TRBJ1-1, is DTGVSQNPRHKITKRGQNVTFRCDPISEHNRLYWYRQTLGQGPEFLTYFQNEAQLEKSRLLSDRFSAERPKGSFSTLEIQRTEQGDSAMYLCASSPGQGASTEAFFGQGTRLTVV.